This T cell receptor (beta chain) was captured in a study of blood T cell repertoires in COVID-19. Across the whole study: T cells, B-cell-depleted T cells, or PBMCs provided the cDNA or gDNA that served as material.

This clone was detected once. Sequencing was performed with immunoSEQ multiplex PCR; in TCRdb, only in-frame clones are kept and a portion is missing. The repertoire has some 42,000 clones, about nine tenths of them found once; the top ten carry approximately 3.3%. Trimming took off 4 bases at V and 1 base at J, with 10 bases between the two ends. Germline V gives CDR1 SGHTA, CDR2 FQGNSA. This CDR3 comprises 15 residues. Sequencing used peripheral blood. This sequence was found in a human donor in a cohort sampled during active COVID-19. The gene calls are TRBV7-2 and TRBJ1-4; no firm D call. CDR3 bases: TGTGCCAGCAGCTCAAAGACGGGAACTAATGAAAAACTGTTTTTT. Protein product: CASSSKTGTNEKLFF.